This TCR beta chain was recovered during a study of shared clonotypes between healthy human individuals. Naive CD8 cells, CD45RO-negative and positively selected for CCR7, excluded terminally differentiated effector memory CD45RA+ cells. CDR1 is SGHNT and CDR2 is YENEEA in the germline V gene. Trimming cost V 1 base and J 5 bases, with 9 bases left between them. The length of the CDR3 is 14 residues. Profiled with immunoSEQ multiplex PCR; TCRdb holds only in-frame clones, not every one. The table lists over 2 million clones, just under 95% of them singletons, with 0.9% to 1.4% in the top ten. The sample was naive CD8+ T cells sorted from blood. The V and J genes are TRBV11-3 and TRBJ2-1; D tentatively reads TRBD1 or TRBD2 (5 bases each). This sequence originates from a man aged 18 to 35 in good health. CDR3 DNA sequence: TGTGCCAGCAGCTTAGGAGGGGAGAACAATGAGCAGTTCTTC. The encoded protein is CASSLGGENNEQFF.